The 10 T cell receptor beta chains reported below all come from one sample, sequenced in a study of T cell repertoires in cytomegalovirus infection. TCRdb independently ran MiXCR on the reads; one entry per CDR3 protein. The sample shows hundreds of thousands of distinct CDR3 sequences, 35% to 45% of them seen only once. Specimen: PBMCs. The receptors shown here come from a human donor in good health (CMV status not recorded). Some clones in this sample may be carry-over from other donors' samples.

CDR3 coding DNA: TGTGCCAGCAGAGGACTAGCGGGCTACAATGAGCAGTTCTTC. Protein sequence: CASRGLAGYNEQFF. The rearrangement joins TRBV6-1 to TRBJ2-1; 11 bases agree with TRBD2. The CDR3 covers 14 residues. V lost 6 bases to trimming and J lost 3 bases; unmatched junction nucleotides: 1. Germline V gene lookup returns CDR1 MNHNS and CDR2 SASEGT.

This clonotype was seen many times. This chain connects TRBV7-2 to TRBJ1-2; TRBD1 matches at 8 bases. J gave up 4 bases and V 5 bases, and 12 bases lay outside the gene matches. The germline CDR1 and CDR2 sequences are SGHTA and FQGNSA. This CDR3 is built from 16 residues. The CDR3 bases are TGTGCCAGCAGCCAAGCACTCAGGGGGCAAATCTATGGCTACACCTTC. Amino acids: CASSQALRGQIYGYTF.

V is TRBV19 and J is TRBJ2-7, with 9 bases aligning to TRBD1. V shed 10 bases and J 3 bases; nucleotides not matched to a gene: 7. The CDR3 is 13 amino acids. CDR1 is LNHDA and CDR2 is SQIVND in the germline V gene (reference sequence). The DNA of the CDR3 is TGTGCCATTTCACCGGGACAGGGCTACGAGCAGTACTTC. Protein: CAISPGQGYEQYF.

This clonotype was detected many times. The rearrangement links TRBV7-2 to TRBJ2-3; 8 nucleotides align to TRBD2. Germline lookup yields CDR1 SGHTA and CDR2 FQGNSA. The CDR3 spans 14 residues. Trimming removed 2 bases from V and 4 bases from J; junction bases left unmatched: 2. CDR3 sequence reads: CASSLWRGADTQYF. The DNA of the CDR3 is TGTGCCAGCAGCTTATGGCGGGGGGCAGATACGCAGTATTTT.

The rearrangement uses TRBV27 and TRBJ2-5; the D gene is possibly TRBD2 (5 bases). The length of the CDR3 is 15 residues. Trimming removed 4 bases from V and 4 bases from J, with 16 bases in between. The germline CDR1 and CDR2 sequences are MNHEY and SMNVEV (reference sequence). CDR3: CASSSGRRVRETQYF. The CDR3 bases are TGTGCCAGCAGTTCAGGACGGCGGGTACGAGAGACCCAGTACTTC.

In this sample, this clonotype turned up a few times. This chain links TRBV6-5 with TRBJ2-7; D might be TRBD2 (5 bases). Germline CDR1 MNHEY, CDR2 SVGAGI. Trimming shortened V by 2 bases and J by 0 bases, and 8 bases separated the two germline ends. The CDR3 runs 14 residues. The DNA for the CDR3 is TGTGCCAGCAGTTACAGCCGGGGCTCCTACGAGCAGTACTTC. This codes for CASSYSRGSYEQYF.

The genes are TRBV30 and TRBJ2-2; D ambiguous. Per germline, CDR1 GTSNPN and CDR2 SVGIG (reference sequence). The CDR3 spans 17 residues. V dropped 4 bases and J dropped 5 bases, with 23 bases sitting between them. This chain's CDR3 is CAWTPIGFGPETGELFF. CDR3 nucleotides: TGTGCCTGGACCCCGATTGGTTTTGGCCCCGAGACCGGGGAGCTGTTTTTT.

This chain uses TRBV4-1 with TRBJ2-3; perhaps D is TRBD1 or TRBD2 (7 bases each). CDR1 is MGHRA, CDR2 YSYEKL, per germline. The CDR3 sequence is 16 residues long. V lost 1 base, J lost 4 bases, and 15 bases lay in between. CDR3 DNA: TGCGCCAGCAGCCAAGGAGGGGCAGGGGGGGCAGATACGCAGTATTTT. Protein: CASSQGGAGGADTQYF.

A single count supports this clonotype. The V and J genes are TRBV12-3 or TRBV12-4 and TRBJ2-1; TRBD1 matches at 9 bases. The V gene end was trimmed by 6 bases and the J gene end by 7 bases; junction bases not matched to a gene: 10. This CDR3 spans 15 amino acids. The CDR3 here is CASRSPRDRANEQFF. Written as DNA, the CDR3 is TGTGCCAGCAGGTCTCCCCGGGACAGGGCGAATGAGCAGTTCTTC.

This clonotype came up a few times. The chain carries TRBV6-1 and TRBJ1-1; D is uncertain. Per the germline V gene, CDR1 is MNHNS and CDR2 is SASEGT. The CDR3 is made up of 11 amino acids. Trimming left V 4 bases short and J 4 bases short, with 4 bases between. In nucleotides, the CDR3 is TGTGCCAGCAGTGCGATCACTGAAGCTTTCTTT. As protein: CASSAITEAFF.